This T cell receptor beta chain was profiled in a study of T cell responses to AZD1222 COVID-19 vaccine. Comment on this clone: Its antigen is as yet unknown.

The protocol was immunoSEQ multiplex PCR, while the TCRdb copy is restricted to in-frame clones and leaves out a portion. This table has 100,000 to 150,000 clones, about 93% appearing once. Germline-derived CDR1 and CDR2 are KGHDR and SFDVKD. Trimming pared 5 bases from V and 4 bases from J, leaving 10 bases between. The length of the CDR3 is 14 residues. Regarding the study as a whole: Donor demographics were predominantly white British with a female majority; clonal diversity may be underestimated. AZD1222 recipients seropositive at baseline numbered only five or six. Compared with day 0, the breadth and depth of the Spike-specific TCR repertoire rose significantly after two doses of AZD1222.

V is TRBV24-1 and J is TRBJ2-2; TRBD2 is a possible D gene (6 bases). The source material was peripheral blood, sampled on day 0 of AZD1222 vaccination. This clonotype originated in an adult in good health. This chain's CDR3 is CATSVTGGTGELFF. As DNA, the CDR3 is TGTGCCACCAGTGTTACCGGGGGCACCGGGGAGCTGTTTTTT.